This TCR beta chain appears in the sequencing data of a study of shared clonotypes between healthy human individuals. About the study: Each donor contributed plates that comprised three CD4 naive, three CD4 memory, two CD8 naive and one CD8 memory.

Every donor, a Caucasian adult, lived in Nashville, Tennessee. Per sorted-subset replicate PCR, input was approximately 0.2 ug DNA, representing about 30,000 T cell genomes. Profiling relied on immunoSEQ multiplex PCR, and the TCRdb table lists in-frame clones only, not all of them. Here the sample spans around 1,100,000 clones, around 77% being singletons. About this clone itself: The antigen is undetermined.

The CDR3 length is 14 residues. From germline, CDR1 is SNHLY and CDR2 FYNNEI. V was clipped by 5 bases and J by 7 bases; unmatched bases: 9. General study findings and limits: Few donors limited the genetic and exposure-history diversity represented.

This chain uses TRBV2 with TRBJ1-1, with TRBD1 matching 8 bases. This sequence was found in a man between 18 and 29 years old in good health. Some clones in this sample may be carry-over from other donors' samples. Sequencing was carried out using memory CD4+ T cells from PBMCs. This sample's subset: CD45RA-negative fraction. The CDR3 protein is CASSPGTGLVEAFF. CDR3 in DNA: TGTGCCAGCAGTCCAGGGACAGGACTAGTTGAAGCTTTCTTT.